These 11 T cell receptor beta chains were all obtained from the same sample, sequenced in a study of blood T cell repertoires in COVID-19. Using immunoSEQ multiplex PCR, the repertoire was profiled, and TCRdb retains in-frame clones only, with some absent. This sample has some 170,000 clones, with 81% found just once. Input material: peripheral blood. All receptors come from a man aged 55-75 years with active or convalescent COVID-19.

The V gene is TRBV9, the J gene TRBJ1-6, with a possible D match to TRBD1 (6 bases). Looked up from germline, CDR1 is SGDLS and CDR2 is YYNGEE. Trimming pared 4 bases from V and 9 bases from J, leaving 14 bases between. The CDR3 sequence is 14 residues long. The CDR3 here is CASSTSQGGSPLHF. Written as DNA, the CDR3 is TGTGCCAGCAGCACCTCACAGGGTGGTTCACCCCTCCACTTT.

This rearrangement joins TRBV6-5 to TRBJ2-1; D not resolved. This CDR3 has 13 residues. Germline V gene lookup returns CDR1 MNHEY and CDR2 SVGAGI. V lost 6 bases, J lost 3 bases, and 9 bases lay in between. CDR3 sequence reads: CASSFSSYNEQFF. CDR3 nucleotide sequence: TGTGCCAGCAGCTTTTCTAGCTACAATGAGCAGTTCTTC.

The chain joins TRBV11-1 to TRBJ2-1; TRBD2 matches at 7 bases. The germline V gene has CDR1 SGHAT and CDR2 FQDESV (reference sequence). The CDR3 contains 15 residues. J lost 7 bases, V lost 6 bases, and 12 bases had no gene match. As DNA, the CDR3 is TGTGCCAGCAGAGCTTTAGGCAGCGGGGAGAATGAGCAGTTCTTC. This gives the protein CASRALGSGENEQFF.

This chain links TRBV5-4 with TRBJ2-3, with D possibly matching TRBD2 (5 bases). From germline, CDR1 is SGHNT and CDR2 YYREEE (reference sequence). This CDR3 has 15 residues. V was shortened by 4 bases and J by 1 base, with 13 bases between the two germline ends. The CDR3 is CASSPDSPGTDTQYF. The CDR3 nucleotides are TGTGCCAGCAGCCCGGACTCCCCTGGCACAGATACGCAGTATTTT. The whole variable domain, filled in from reference TRBV5-4 and TRBJ2-3, reads ETGVTQSPTHLIKTRGQQVTLRCSSQSGHNTVSWYQQALGQGPQFIFQYYREEENGRGNFPPRFSGLQFPNYSSELNVNALELDDSALYLCASSPDSPGTDTQYFGPGTRLTVL.

This clone was seen only a few times. The genes are TRBV3-1 (or the pseudogene TRBV3-2) and TRBJ2-5; possibly TRBD1 for D (6 bases). CDR3 length: 16 residues. Trimming took off 2 bases at V and 3 bases at J, with 16 bases between the two ends. Germline V gene data show CDR1 as LGHDT and CDR2 as YNNKEL (reference sequence). This chain's CDR3 is CASSQQDWDKEETQYF. In DNA, the CDR3 is TGTGCCAGCAGCCAACAAGATTGGGACAAAGAAGAGACCCAGTACTTC.

In this sample, this clone turned up once. The chain couples TRBV10-3 to TRBJ2-5; TRBD1 aligns across 8 bases. The trim removed 5 bases at V and 4 bases at J, leaving 6 bases unmatched. Germline V gene sequence: CDR1 ENHRY, CDR2 SYGVKD. This CDR3 has 14 residues. This chain's CDR3 is CAISIGQGRETQYF. CDR3 coding DNA: TGTGCCATCAGTATCGGACAGGGCAGAGAGACCCAGTACTTC.

The genes are TRBV11-3 and TRBJ2-1; D might be TRBD1 (6 bases). This CDR3 is 16 amino acids long. Trimming shortened V by 1 base and J by 6 bases, and 16 bases separated the two germline ends. CDR1 and CDR2 (germline): SGHNT, YENEEA. In nucleotides, the CDR3 is TGTGCCAGCAGCTTAGTAACCAGGGGAAAAGGCAATGAGCAGTTCTTC. Amino acid sequence: CASSLVTRGKGNEQFF.

V gene TRBV2 combines with J gene TRBJ2-3; 7 bases fit TRBD1. V shed 9 bases and J 5 bases; nucleotides not matched to a gene: 8. CDR1 and CDR2 (germline): SNHLY, FYNNEI. CDR3 size: 13 residues. The CDR3 DNA reads TGTGCCAGTCATACAGGGGTGGGAGATACGCAGTATTTT. Translation gives CASHTGVGDTQYF.

This clone was recorded once. This chain connects TRBV28 to TRBJ2-5, with TRBD2 matching over 7 bases. Germline CDR1 is MDHEN and CDR2 is SYDVKM. Trimming removed 7 bases from V and 5 bases from J; junction bases left unmatched: 22. There are 18 residues in the CDR3. This CDR3 is CASTRSGGAGPTGETQYF. CDR3 DNA: TGTGCCAGCACTCGTTCGGGGGGAGCAGGGCCTACGGGGGAGACCCAGTACTTC.

The rearrangement uses TRBV7-9 and TRBJ2-5; 8 bases line up with TRBD2. Germline CDR1 reads SEHNR; CDR2 reads FQNEAQ (reference sequence). Germline trimming cut 4 bases from V and 4 bases from J; bases unmatched to any gene: 11. This CDR3 has 16 residues. In DNA, the CDR3 is TGTGCCAGCAGCTGGCCCTTCCGGGAGGGCCGAGAGACCCAGTACTTC. Translation gives CASSWPFREGRETQYF.

This clone has a handful of counts. The chain uses TRBV5-8 and TRBJ2-7, with a possible D match to TRBD2 (6 bases). Trimming stripped 4 bases from V and 3 bases from J, with 17 bases between. Germline V gives CDR1 SGHTS, CDR2 YDEGEE. This CDR3 has 15 residues. The CDR3 spells CASSRMGGASYEQYF. The DNA of the CDR3 is TGTGCCAGCAGCCGGATGGGGGGAGCGAGCTACGAGCAGTACTTC.